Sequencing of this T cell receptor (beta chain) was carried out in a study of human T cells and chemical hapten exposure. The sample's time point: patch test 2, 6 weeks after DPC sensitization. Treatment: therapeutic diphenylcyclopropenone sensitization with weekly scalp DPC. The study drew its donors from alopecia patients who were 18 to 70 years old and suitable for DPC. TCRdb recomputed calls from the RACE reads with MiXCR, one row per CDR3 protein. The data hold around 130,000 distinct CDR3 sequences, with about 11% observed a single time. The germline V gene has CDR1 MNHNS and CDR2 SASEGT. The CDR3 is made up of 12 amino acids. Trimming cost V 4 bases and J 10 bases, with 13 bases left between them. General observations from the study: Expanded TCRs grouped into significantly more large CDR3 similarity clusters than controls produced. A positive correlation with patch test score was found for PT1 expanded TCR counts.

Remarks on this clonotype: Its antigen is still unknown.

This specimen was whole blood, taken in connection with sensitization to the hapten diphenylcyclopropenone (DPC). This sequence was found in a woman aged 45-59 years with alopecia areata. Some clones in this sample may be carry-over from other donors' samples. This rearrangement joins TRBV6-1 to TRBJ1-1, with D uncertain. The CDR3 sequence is CASSGGPGGAFF. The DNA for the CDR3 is TGTGCCAGCAGTGGAGGACCAGGAGGAGCTTTCTTT.